This is a list of T cell receptor beta chains from one sample in a study of patients and donors after allogeneic stem cell transplantation. TCRdb itself ran the RT-PCR reads through MiXCR, one entry per CDR3 protein. The data contain 400,000 to 500,000 distinct CDR3 sequences, roughly 17% of them seen just once; the ten biggest clones take up less than 9.5%. Sequencing was done on a sample of blood, either unsorted or a sorted T cell fraction (not recorded which). Receptor source: a human donor who was either an allogeneic HSCT recipient or a stem cell or donor lymphocyte infusion donor (not recorded which). It is not recorded whose cells these are; they may come from a transplant donor. Each CDR3 is given with its conserved first and last residue. Each record gives: CDR3 DNA, CDR3 protein, CDR3 length, D gene, J gene, V gene, clone size. D genes are given only for firm matches. A row's size may be missing; if present it is once, few, many or a size class.

TGTGCCAGCAGCCCGGGGACTTGGGAGTTACTGGAGTTCTTC	CASSPGTWELLEFF	14	NA	TRBJ2-1	TRBV11-1	NA
TGTGCCAGCAGTTACTCTCTTTTGGGCGGCAAAAACATTCAGTACTTC	CASSYSLLGGKNIQYF	16	NA	TRBJ2-4	TRBV6-5	NA
TGTGCCAGCAGCTTAGGTTCAGGGTATCCCACAGAGACCCAGTACTTC	CASSLGSGYPTETQYF	16	NA	TRBJ2-5	TRBV13	NA
TGTGCCAGCAGCATCCGTCCCGGGGGAGATACGCAGTATTTT	CASSIRPGGDTQYF	14	NA	TRBJ2-3	TRBV7-2	NA
TGTGCCAGCAGTTTCGGGACAGGGGAAAAGACCCAGTACTTC	CASSFGTGEKTQYF	14	TRBD1	TRBJ2-5	TRBV12-3/TRBV12-4	NA
TGCGCCAGCAGCGGGCGGGGACAGGGGTCCTACGAGCAGTACTTC	CASSGRGQGSYEQYF	15	TRBD1	TRBJ2-7	TRBV4-1	few
TGTGCCAGCAGCTTGGGTGCGAGGGGCGCAAGTTTGGGGGAGCTGTTTTTT	CASSLGARGASLGELFF	17	NA	TRBJ2-2	TRBV7-8	many
TGCAGTGCTAGAGATGTTCAGGCCCCCCGTCCCGAAAAACTGTTTTTT	CSARDVQAPRPEKLFF	16	NA	TRBJ1-4	TRBV20-1	few
TGCAGCCTCCGGGTTAAAAGCTACAATGAGCAGTTCTTC	CSLRVKSYNEQFF	13	NA	TRBJ2-1	TRBV29-1	NA
TGTGCCAGCAGTTTCCCAGGGACAGCAGAGACCCAGTACTTC	CASSFPGTAETQYF	14	TRBD1	TRBJ2-5	TRBV28	NA
TGCGCCAGCAGCCTTTCGGGGAGCGGGAGGGGTGAGCAGTTCTTC	CASSLSGSGRGEQFF	15	TRBD2	TRBJ2-1	TRBV4-1	NA
TGCGCCAGCAGCTTGGGGGTTTCGACTGAAGCTTTCTTT	CASSLGVSTEAFF	13	NA	TRBJ1-1	TRBV5-1	many
TGTGCCAGCGCAATCCAAGAGACCCAGTACTTC	CASAIQETQYF	11	NA	TRBJ2-5	TRBV2	NA
TGTGCCAGCAGCGCTAGCGGGAGGGGAGAGACCCAGTACTTC	CASSASGRGETQYF	14	TRBD2	TRBJ2-5	TRBV12-3/TRBV12-4	once
TGTGCCAGCAGTTTAAGTGACAGGGCATCTGAAGCTTTCTTT	CASSLSDRASEAFF	14	TRBD1	TRBJ1-1	TRBV12-3/TRBV12-4	NA
TGTGCCAGCAGTTACGACTTCAATCAGCCCCAGCATTTT	CASSYDFNQPQHF	13	NA	TRBJ1-5	TRBV6-5	NA
TGTGCCACCAGTGGAAAGAACAGTTGGGGCCAGGGCAATCAGCCCCAGCATTTT	CATSGKNSWGQGNQPQHF	18	NA	TRBJ1-5	TRBV24-1	NA
TGTGCCAGCAGCCAAAAGACAGGGGGCGTCTCCTTTGGCTACACCTTC	CASSQKTGGVSFGYTF	16	TRBD1	TRBJ1-2	TRBV3-1	few
TGCACCAGCAGCCCCTTACCCGCGGGGGACACAGATACGCAGTATTTT	CTSSPLPAGDTDTQYF	16	NA	TRBJ2-3	TRBV1	NA
TGTGCCAGCGGGAGGCGACAGGAGAACACTGAAGCTTTCTTT	CASGRRQENTEAFF	14	NA	TRBJ1-1	TRBV6-1	few
TGTGCCAGTAGTGGACGGAGAAATTCACCCCTCCACTTT	CASSGRRNSPLHF	13	NA	TRBJ1-6	TRBV19	NA
TGTGCCAGCAGTCCGACAGGTCTGCGTGGCTACACCTTC	CASSPTGLRGYTF	13	NA	TRBJ1-2	TRBV27	few
TGTGCCAGCAGTTTTGGGACAGGGGAGGGCTACACCTTC	CASSFGTGEGYTF	13	TRBD1	TRBJ1-2	TRBV27	few
TGTGCCAGCAGTGAAGTGAGCCAATCGAACACCGGGGAGCTGTTTTTT	CASSEVSQSNTGELFF	16	NA	TRBJ2-2	TRBV2	NA
TGTGCCAGCAGTAGAAACCTCCGGACAGAGACCTACGAGCAGTACTTC	CASSRNLRTETYEQYF	16	NA	TRBJ2-7	TRBV6-1	NA
TGTGCCAGTAGTAGAATAACAGGGACGCTTAATGAAAAACTGTTTTTT	CASSRITGTLNEKLFF	16	NA	TRBJ1-4	TRBV19	few
TGTGCCAGCAGCTTAGTGGTCTACGAGCAGTACTTC	CASSLVVYEQYF	12	NA	TRBJ2-7	TRBV7-8	few
TGTGCCAGCAGCCAAGATCCGTCGAGCTCCTACGAGCAGTACTTC	CASSQDPSSSYEQYF	15	NA	TRBJ2-7	TRBV3-1	NA
TGTGCCAGCAGTACCCCTTCGAGGGTATGGGGCAGGGGCGGAGAGACCCAGTACTTC	CASSTPSRVWGRGGETQYF	19	NA	TRBJ2-5	TRBV12-3/TRBV12-4	NA
TGTGCCTGGAGAAAGGGGGACTCTTATGGCTACACCTTC	CAWRKGDSYGYTF	13	NA	TRBJ1-2	TRBV30	NA
TGTGCCAGCAGTTTTACAGGGACTAACTATGGCTACACCTTC	CASSFTGTNYGYTF	14	NA	TRBJ1-2	TRBV12-3/TRBV12-4	NA
TGTGCCAGCAGTTTTTGGCGGGAAAGCACCGGGGAGCTGTTTTTT	CASSFWRESTGELFF	15	NA	TRBJ2-2	TRBV28	many
TGTGCCATCAGTGAGTACGCTAGCGGGAAGAAAGAGACCCAGTACTTC	CAISEYASGKKETQYF	16	TRBD2	TRBJ2-5	TRBV10-3	few
TGTGCCACCAGCAGAGAGGGACTAGGCACCGGGGAGCTGTTTTTT	CATSREGLGTGELFF	15	TRBD2	TRBJ2-2	TRBV15	NA
TGTGCCAGCAGTTTTTATTACGGACTAGCGGGAGAGTACGAGCAGTACTTC	CASSFYYGLAGEYEQYF	17	TRBD2	TRBJ2-7	TRBV12-3/TRBV12-4	NA
TGCGCCAGCACTCTCGGACAGGGCACCAAGAATTCACCCCTCCACTTT	CASTLGQGTKNSPLHF	16	TRBD1	TRBJ1-6	TRBV5-1	NA
TGCAGCGTGGTGACAGGGGGCAAAGGAAATGAGCAGTTCTTC	CSVVTGGKGNEQFF	14	TRBD1	TRBJ2-1	TRBV29-1	NA
TGTGCCAGCAGCTTGCCCGGGATCTCTGAAGCTTTCTTT	CASSLPGISEAFF	13	NA	TRBJ1-1	TRBV11-3	NA
TGTGCCAGCAGCCAAGTAGGGACAGGGCCGGATTACTTC	CASSQVGTGPDYF	13	TRBD1	TRBJ2-7	TRBV3-1	NA
TGTGCCAGCAGCCAGCCAGGAAATAATTCACCCCTCCACTTT	CASSQPGNNSPLHF	14	NA	TRBJ1-6	TRBV4-2	few
TGCGCCAGCAGCTTGGTGGGACAAGTAGGGGGGCTATCTAGCACAGATACGCAGTATTTT	CASSLVGQVGGLSSTDTQYF	20	NA	TRBJ2-3	TRBV5-1	NA
TGTGCCAGCAGTGAAAGGAGGGCGGGGTGGACGAATCAGCCCCAGCATTTT	CASSERRAGWTNQPQHF	17	NA	TRBJ1-5	TRBV6-1	few
TGTGCCAGCAGCAGGGAAGGGCGGGTTCCCTCTGAAGCTTTCTTT	CASSREGRVPSEAFF	15	NA	TRBJ1-1	TRBV7-9	NA
TGTGCCACCTCCCGAGGGGGGGAGCTGTTTTTT	CATSRGGELFF	11	NA	TRBJ2-2	TRBV12-3/TRBV12-4	many
TGTGCCAGCAGCCAAGCGAGTTGGGGCTACTCTAGCACAGATACGCAGTATTTT	CASSQASWGYSSTDTQYF	18	NA	TRBJ2-3	TRBV4-2	NA
TGTGCCAGCAGCTCCCCGACTAGCGGGTACACCGGGGAGCTGTTTTTT	CASSSPTSGYTGELFF	16	TRBD2	TRBJ2-2	TRBV5-6	NA
TGTGCCAGCAGTGGAGCGAGACAGACATTCTACGAGCAGTACTTC	CASSGARQTFYEQYF	15	NA	TRBJ2-7	TRBV7-2	NA
TGTGCCAGCAGTCCCATAGGGACAGGGGGCTCTGGGGCCAACGTCCTGACTTTC	CASSPIGTGGSGANVLTF	18	TRBD1	TRBJ2-6	TRBV12-3/TRBV12-4	few